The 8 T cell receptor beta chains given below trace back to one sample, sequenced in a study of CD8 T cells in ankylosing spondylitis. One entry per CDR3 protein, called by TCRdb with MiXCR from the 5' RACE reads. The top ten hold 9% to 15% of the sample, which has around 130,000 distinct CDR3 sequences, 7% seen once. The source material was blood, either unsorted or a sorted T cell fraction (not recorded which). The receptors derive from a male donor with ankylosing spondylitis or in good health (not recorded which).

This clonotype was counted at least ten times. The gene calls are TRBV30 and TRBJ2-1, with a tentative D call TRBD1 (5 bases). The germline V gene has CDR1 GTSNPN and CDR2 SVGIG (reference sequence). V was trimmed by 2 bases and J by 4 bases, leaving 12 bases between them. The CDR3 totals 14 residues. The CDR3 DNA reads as TGTGCCTGGAGTTACGGACACGGGTACAATGAGCAGTTCTTC. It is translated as CAWSYGHGYNEQFF.

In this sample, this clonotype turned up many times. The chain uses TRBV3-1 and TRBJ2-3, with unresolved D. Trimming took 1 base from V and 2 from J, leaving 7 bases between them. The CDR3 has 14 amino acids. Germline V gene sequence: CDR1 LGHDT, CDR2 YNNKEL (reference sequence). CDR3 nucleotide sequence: TGTGCCAGCAGCCAAGTATTGGACACAGATACGCAGTATTTT. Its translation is CASSQVLDTDTQYF.

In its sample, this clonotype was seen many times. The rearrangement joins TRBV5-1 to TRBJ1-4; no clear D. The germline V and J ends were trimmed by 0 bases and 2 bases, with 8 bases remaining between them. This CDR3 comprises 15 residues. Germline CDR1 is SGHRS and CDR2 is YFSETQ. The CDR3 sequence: CASSLASGTNEKLFF. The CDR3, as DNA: TGCGCCAGCAGCTTGGCCTCGGGGACTAATGAAAAACTGTTTTTT. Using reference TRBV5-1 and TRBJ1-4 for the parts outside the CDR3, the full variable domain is KAGVTQTPRYLIKTRGQQVTLSCSPISGHRSVSWYQQTPGQGLQFLFEYFSETQRNKGNFPGRFSGRQFSNSRSEMNVSTLELGDSALYLCASSLASGTNEKLFFGSGTQLSVL.

CDR3 DNA sequence: TGCGCCAGCAGCGTCCCGACAGGGAACACTGAAGCTTTCTTT. As protein: CASSVPTGNTEAFF. The V gene is TRBV5-1, the J gene TRBJ1-1, with D tentatively TRBD1 (6 bases). V was cut by 4 bases and J by 1 base, with 11 bases left in between. This CDR3 is built from 14 residues. Germline CDR1 SGHRS, CDR2 YFSETQ.

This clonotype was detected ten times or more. The CDR3 DNA reads TGTGCCAGCATTAAAACAGGAAATTCCTACGAGCAGTACTTC. It encodes CASIKTGNSYEQYF. This chain links TRBV6-5 with TRBJ2-7, with D tentatively TRBD1 (5 bases). CDR1 is MNHEY, CDR2 SVGAGI, per germline. Trimming cost V 7 bases and J 1 base, with 14 bases left between them. CDR3 length: 14 amino acids.

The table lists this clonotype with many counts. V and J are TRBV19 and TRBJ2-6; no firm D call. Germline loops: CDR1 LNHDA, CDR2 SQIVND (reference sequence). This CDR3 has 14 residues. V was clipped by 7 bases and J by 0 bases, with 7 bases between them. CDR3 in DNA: TGTGCCAGTATTCTCTCCTCTGGGGCCAACGTCCTGACTTTC. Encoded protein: CASILSSGANVLTF.

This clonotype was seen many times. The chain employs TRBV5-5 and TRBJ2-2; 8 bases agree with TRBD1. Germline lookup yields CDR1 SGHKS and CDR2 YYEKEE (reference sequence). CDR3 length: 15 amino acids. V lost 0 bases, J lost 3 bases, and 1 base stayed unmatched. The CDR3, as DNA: TGTGCCAGCAGCTTGGGGACAGGGCACACCGGGGAGCTGTTTTTT. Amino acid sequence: CASSLGTGHTGELFF.

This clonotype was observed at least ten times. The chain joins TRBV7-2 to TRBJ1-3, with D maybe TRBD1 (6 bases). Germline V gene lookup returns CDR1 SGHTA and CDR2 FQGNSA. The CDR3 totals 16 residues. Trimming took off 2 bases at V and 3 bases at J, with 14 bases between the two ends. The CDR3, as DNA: TGTGCCAGCAGCTTAAAGGGGGGGACTGGTGGAAACACCATATATTTT. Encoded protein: CASSLKGGTGGNTIYF.